This T cell receptor beta chain stems from a study of cytomegalovirus exposure and HLA in healthy donors. In germline, CDR1 is SGHTS, CDR2 YDEGEE. The CDR3 is 16 residues long. Deletions cut 0 bases from V and 3 bases from J, with 14 bases between. The assay was immunoSEQ multiplex PCR, and TCRdb's table has in-frame clones only and misses some. This table holds about 44,000 clones, 80% to 95% found once. The TCR was taken from a woman in her late teens or twenties in good health and CMV-seronegative. The rearrangement uses TRBV5-8 and TRBJ2-3; D gene uncertain. The sample consisted of PBMCs. The CDR3 is CASSLGRHVDTDTQYF. In DNA form, the CDR3 reads TGTGCCAGCAGCTTGGGCAGGCATGTTGATACAGATACGCAGTATTTT.